This T cell receptor beta chain came from a study of early T cells in non-severe SARS-CoV-2 infection (dated by TCRdb to the early 2020s). A note on the overall study: Because TCR sequencing relied on bulk RNA taken from unsorted whole blood, pairing of alpha and beta chains was not possible. Study-wide conclusions, independent of this receptor: Matching against VDJdb was skewed toward anti-spike CD8 responses, likely underestimated virus-specific expansions, and missed private and CD4 specificities.

A case-control design nested within a healthcare worker cohort in London, UK, was used, with weekly nasopharyngeal swab PCR tests and blood sampling performed. Between 23 and 31 March 2020, the week of the UK lockdown, healthcare workers were enrolled and then followed up weekly for as long as 16 weeks. The receptor library was made with 5' RACE. The listed sequencing device is NextSeq 500. The TCR library protocol attached unique molecular identifiers to individual cDNA molecules to correct for sequencing error and PCR bias. Sequencing covered both TCR alpha and beta chains, and within each sample the abundances of alpha and beta sequences were tightly co-correlated. The source study handled its data this way. Decombinator V4 was used to perform V gene, J gene and CDR3 annotation of TCR sequences. Expanded TCRs were defined as changing significantly between any two time points under a Poisson model with p below 0.0001. TCR abundances were normalised to the total number of TCRs sequenced in each sample and reported as counts per million. MAIT TCRs were defined by TRAV1-2 paired with TRAJ12, TRAJ20 or TRAJ33, and iNKT TCRs by TRAV10 paired with TRAJ18. VDJdb, accessed 1 November 2021, was searched for CMV, EBV and SARS-CoV-2 annotated TCRs, with TCRs annotated for multiple antigens excluded. TCRdb trimmed public reads at Q25 via fastp, called clones via MiXCR and kept in-frame beta chains. For every CDR3 protein sequence, its rows merge into one entry that carries the most common genes and DNA. The V and J calls come from TCRdb's annotation, not from the publication. The sample table holds tens of thousands of distinct CDR3 sequences, of which 5% to 6.5% were seen once. The top ten clones comprise about 27% of the sample.

The CDR3 covers 13 residues, taking in both the cysteine and the phenylalanine. Of the read, only the CDR3 DNA is kept; its 39 bases are in frame from base 1. V and J are trimmed by 4 bases and 3 bases, and the gene matches miss 2 bases of the junction. CDR1 and CDR2 are drawn from the germline V gene: SGHTA, FQGNSA. Details on this clonotype: Its antigen specificity is not known. Base qualities are missing; no much larger clone stands one base away.

This receptor was obtained from an adult who was a healthcare worker with PCR-confirmed SARS-CoV-2 infection or an uninfected control (not recorded which). The sample consisted of whole blood. The rearrangement combines TRBV7-2 with TRBJ1-1, with 7 middle bases fitting TRBD1. At the DNA level, the sequence is TGTGCCAGCAGCTCCAGGGGGTACACTGAAGCTTTCTTT. Translated, it gives CASSSRGYTEAFF.